This TCR beta chain was recovered during a study of beta chain features in type 1 diabetes. Study information: In age, gender and cell yields, patients were similar to healthy donors. Researchers looked at 107,917,701 sorted cells across all samples.

Comment on this clone: Its antigen is undetermined.

Regarding the study as a whole: Researchers report that Type 1 diabetes patients had moderately but significantly shorter TCRB CDR3s across all four CD4+ subsets. Patients' naive, central memory and Treg TCRB repertoires seemed closer to one another than those of healthy donors.

All of the isolated RNA was reverse transcribed, so expressed TCRB transcripts were sequenced. Sequencing was performed with immunoSEQ multiplex PCR; in TCRdb, only in-frame clones are kept and a portion is missing. The data hold hundreds of thousands of clones, with 7.5% to 10% observed a single time. Sample: naive CD4+ T cells from blood. This clonotype was obtained from a woman under 30 in good health.

CDR3 region: CASSLRPRDSNQPQHF. Written as DNA, the CDR3 is TGTGCCAGCAGTTTAAGGCCCCGGGACAGTAATCAGCCCCAGCATTTT. The chain links TRBV27 to TRBJ1-5; TRBD1 matches at 7 bases. The junction had 8 bases not matched to a gene; V was cut back by 2 bases and J by 4 bases. The CDR3 spans 16 residues. CDR1 and CDR2 from the germline V gene are MNHEY and SMNVEV (reference sequence).